The sequence of this TCR beta chain was determined in a study of Ad26.COV2.S vaccination and SARS-CoV-2 variants. Whole-study context: Among those in the COV1001 Ad26.COV2.S trial arm was the donor.

This sample's treatment: 15 to 20 received Ad26.COV2.S at low or high dose, single or two shots; 5 received placebo; per-sample allocation not given. Repertoires come from day 63 after the first vaccine or placebo injection. The method was immunoSEQ multiplex PCR; TCRdb's version includes in-frame clones alone and lacks a portion of them. The sample contains about 440,000 clones, 90% of which appear only once. Germline-derived CDR1 and CDR2 are LNHDA and SQIVND (reference sequence). This CDR3 is built from 13 residues. J lost 1 base, V lost 6 bases, and 2 bases had no gene match. The receptor comes from a person between 18 and 59 years old who received the Ad26.COV2.S COVID-19 vaccine or a placebo. J is TRBJ2-7 and V is TRBV19; 8 nucleotides match TRBD2. The source was peripheral blood, collected in a trial of Ad26.COV2.S vaccine versus placebo. The CDR3 loop reads CASRKRESYEQYF. The CDR3 DNA follows: TGTGCCAGTAGAAAGCGGGAGTCCTACGAGCAGTACTTC.